This is a list of T cell receptor beta chains from one sample in a study of blood T cell repertoires in COVID-19. The method was immunoSEQ multiplex PCR; TCRdb's version includes in-frame clones alone and lacks a portion of them. This sample has under 250,000 clones; 85% to 90% occur once, and the top ten carry less than 2%. Input material: PBMCs or T cells enriched from blood (not recorded which). These receptors came from a man aged 35-49 years who had recovered from COVID-19. Each CDR3 is given with its conserved first and last residue. D genes are given only for firm matches. The size of a clone is reported for some rows only, either as once, few or many, or as a class for expanded clones.

clone_size	v_call	d_call	j_call	cdr3_nt	cdr3_aa
NA	TRBV4-1	TRBD1	TRBJ1-5	TGCGCCAGCAGCCAACTAGGACAGGGGATTATTGGCAATCAGCCCCAGCATTTT	CASSQLGQGIIGNQPQHF
NA	TRBV7-2	NA	TRBJ2-5	TGTGCCAGCAGCTTAGTACGGCTCGCTAGTCAGGAGACCCAGTACTTC	CASSLVRLASQETQYF
NA	TRBV6-5	NA	TRBJ1-3	TGTGCCAGCACAGAGAGGGACTCTGGAAACACCATATATTTT	CASTERDSGNTIYF
NA	TRBV30	NA	TRBJ1-2	TGTGCCTGGAGTGTACCCCGCCACGGTAACTATGGCTACACCTTC	CAWSVPRHGNYGYTF
few	TRBV28	TRBD1	TRBJ2-7	TGTGCCAGCAGTTTCCCCGGACAGGGGAAGAGAGAGCAGTACTTC	CASSFPGQGKREQYF
NA	TRBV28	NA	TRBJ1-2	TGTGCCAGCAGTTTGGGGACTCCCTATGGCTACACCTTC	CASSLGTPYGYTF
once	TRBV19	NA	TRBJ2-2	TGTGCCAGTATACCGGGAATGGGCACCGGGGAGCTGTTTTTT	CASIPGMGTGELFF
NA	TRBV9	NA	TRBJ2-3	TGTGCCAGCACCTATCTATCGTCGGGAGATACGCAGTATTTT	CASTYLSSGDTQYF
NA	TRBV20-1	TRBD1	TRBJ1-6	TGCAGTGCTAGTTCCCCAGGGGGGACTTATAATTCACCCCTCCACTTT	CSASSPGGTYNSPLHF
NA	TRBV7-3	NA	TRBJ1-4	TGTGCCAGCAGCCCTTTGAATGCGGGAAAACTGTTTTTT	CASSPLNAGKLFF
NA	TRBV5-6	TRBD1	TRBJ1-4	TGTGCCAGCAGCTTGACAGGGACAGGTTTTAATGAAAAACTGTTTTTT	CASSLTGTGFNEKLFF
NA	TRBV4-2	TRBD2	TRBJ2-3	TGTGCCAGCAGCCAGATTGCTAGCGGGAACACAGATACGCAGTATTTT	CASSQIASGNTDTQYF
NA	TRBV19	NA	TRBJ2-3	TGTGCCAGTCGCCTTCTTCATTCAGCGGATACGCAGTATTTT	CASRLLHSADTQYF
NA	TRBV18	NA	TRBJ2-2	TGTGCCAGCTCACCGTCGGCGGTGAACACCGGGGAGCTGTTTTTT	CASSPSAVNTGELFF
NA	TRBV5-6	NA	TRBJ2-2	TGTGCCAGCAGCGCGGAGGGGGAGCTGTTTTTT	CASSAEGELFF
NA	TRBV4-1	TRBD2	TRBJ2-1	TGCGCCAGCAGCCAAGGTCTAGCGGGATACGGTGAGCAGTTCTTC	CASSQGLAGYGEQFF
NA	TRBV6-4	NA	TRBJ2-2	TGTGCCAGCAAGGCCCCGGGGGAGGCCGGGGAGCTGTTTTTT	CASKAPGEAGELFF
NA	TRBV5-6	NA	TRBJ2-5	TGTGCCAGCAGTCAAACGGGGGTCGGGGAGACCCAGTACTTC	CASSQTGVGETQYF
NA	TRBV28	TRBD1	TRBJ1-1	TGTGCCAGCAGTTTATCGAAGGGGGCAGGCACTGAAGCTTTCTTT	CASSLSKGAGTEAFF
NA	TRBV7-2	NA	TRBJ1-5	TGTGCCAGCAGCTTAGCGGGCGGGGGGGATCAGCCCCAGCATTTT	CASSLAGGGDQPQHF
NA	TRBV6-4	NA	TRBJ1-1	TGTGCCAGCAGTGTCACCGGGGGAGGAAACACTGAAGCTTTCTTT	CASSVTGGGNTEAFF
NA	TRBV5-1	NA	TRBJ1-3	TGCGCCAGCAGCTTGGAACAGGGCTCTGGAAACACCATATATTTT	CASSLEQGSGNTIYF
NA	TRBV6-6	NA	TRBJ1-3	TGTGCCAGCAGTTACGCCCAGGGAACTGGAAACACCATATATTTT	CASSYAQGTGNTIYF
once	TRBV3-1/TRBV3-2	NA	TRBJ1-1	TGTGCCAGCAGCCAGGTTGCCGGCACTGAAGCTTTCTTT	CASSQVAGTEAFF
NA	TRBV4-2	TRBD2	TRBJ2-5	TGTGCCAGCAGCCAAGATCTTGCGGGGGGCGAGGAGACCCAGTACTTC	CASSQDLAGGEETQYF
few	TRBV3-1/TRBV3-2	NA	TRBJ2-7	TGTGCCAGCAGCCGGGGGGATGACGAGCAGTACTTC	CASSRGDDEQYF
NA	TRBV5-1	NA	TRBJ2-1	TGCGCCAGCAGCTTGTCTGGGGGCATCTCCTACAATGAGCAGTTCTTC	CASSLSGGISYNEQFF
NA	TRBV28	TRBD1	TRBJ2-3	TGTGCCAGCAGTTGGGTCGGGACAGGGGCGGATACGCAGTATTTT	CASSWVGTGADTQYF
NA	TRBV19	TRBD1	TRBJ2-7	TGTGCCAGTAGCAGGACAGGCCTCACCTACGAGCAGTACTTC	CASSRTGLTYEQYF
NA	TRBV4-1	TRBD2	TRBJ2-1	TGCGCCAGCAGCATAAGGCTAGCGGGAGGGAGCTCCTACAATGAGCAGTTCTTC	CASSIRLAGGSSYNEQFF
NA	TRBV27	TRBD2	TRBJ2-7	TGTGCCAGCAGACCGGGACTAGTAGCGGAGGAGCAGTACTTC	CASRPGLVAEEQYF
NA	TRBV28	NA	TRBJ2-4	TGTGCCAGCAGCCACCCAGGGGACGCCAAAAACATTCAGTACTTC	CASSHPGDAKNIQYF
once	TRBV12-3/TRBV12-4	NA	TRBJ1-5	TGTGCCAGCAGTTTCTTAGATCAGCCCCAGCATTTT	CASSFLDQPQHF
NA	TRBV27	TRBD2	TRBJ2-7	TGTGCCAGCAGTTTAATGGCTAGCGGGACGATTTACGAGCAGTACTTC	CASSLMASGTIYEQYF
NA	TRBV7-9	TRBD1	TRBJ2-1	TGTGCCAGCAGCTCCCCCAGGGGAGGCAGGGGGCGGAATGAGCAGTTCTTC	CASSSPRGGRGRNEQFF
NA	TRBV19	TRBD1	TRBJ1-5	TGTGCCAGTAGGGGACAGGGGAATCAGCCCCAGCATTTT	CASRGQGNQPQHF
NA	TRBV27	TRBD2	TRBJ2-1	TGTGCCAGCAGTTTAAGGCGGGAGGGTAGCAATGAGCAGTTCTTC	CASSLRREGSNEQFF
NA	TRBV19	TRBD2	TRBJ2-1	TGTGCCAGTACCGTCTATGCGGGAGGCGCCCGTCGGGGTGAGCAGTTCTTC	CASTVYAGGARRGEQFF
NA	TRBV23-1	NA	TRBJ2-7	TGCGCCAGCAGTCAACTCTACGAGCAGTACTTC	CASSQLYEQYF
NA	TRBV30	TRBD1	TRBJ2-1	TGTGCCTGGAATCAGGGGGCGTCCAATGAGCAGTTCTTC	CAWNQGASNEQFF
NA	TRBV13	NA	TRBJ1-4	TGTGCCAGCAGCTTAGGAACGGGATCTAATGAAAAACTGTTTTTT	CASSLGTGSNEKLFF
once	TRBV7-2	NA	TRBJ1-6	TGTGCCAGCAGCTTAGAGTACAGGGTATCGGTTAATTCACCCCTCCACTTT	CASSLEYRVSVNSPLHF